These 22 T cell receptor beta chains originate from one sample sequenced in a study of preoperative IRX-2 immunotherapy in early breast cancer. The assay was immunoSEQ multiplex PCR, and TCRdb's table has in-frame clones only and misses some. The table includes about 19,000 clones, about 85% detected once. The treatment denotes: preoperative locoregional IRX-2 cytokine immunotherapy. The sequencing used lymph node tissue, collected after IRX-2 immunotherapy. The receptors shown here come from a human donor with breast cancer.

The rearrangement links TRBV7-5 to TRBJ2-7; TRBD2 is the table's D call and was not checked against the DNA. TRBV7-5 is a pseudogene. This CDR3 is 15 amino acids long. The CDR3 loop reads CASRPAGTSSYEQYF. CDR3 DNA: TGTGCCAGCAGACCCGCCGGGACTAGCAGCTACGAGCAGTACTTC.

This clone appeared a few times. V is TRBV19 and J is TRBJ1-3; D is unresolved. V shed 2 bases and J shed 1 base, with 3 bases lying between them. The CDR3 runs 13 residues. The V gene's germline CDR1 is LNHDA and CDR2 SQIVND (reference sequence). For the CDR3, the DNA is TGTGCCAGTAGTATAAGGTCTGGAAACACCATATATTTT. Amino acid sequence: CASSIRSGNTIYF. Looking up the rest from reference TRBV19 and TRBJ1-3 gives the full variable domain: DGGITQSPKYLFRKEGQNVTLSCEQNLNHDAMYWYRQDPGQGLRLIYYSQIVNDFQKGDIAEGYSVSREKKESFPLTVTSAQKNPTAFYLCASSIRSGNTIYFGEGSWLTVV.

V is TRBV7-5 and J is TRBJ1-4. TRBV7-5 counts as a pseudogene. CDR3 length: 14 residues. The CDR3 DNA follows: TGTGCCAGCAGCTTAAGGAGGACTAATGAAAAACTGTTTTTT. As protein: CASSLRRTNEKLFF.

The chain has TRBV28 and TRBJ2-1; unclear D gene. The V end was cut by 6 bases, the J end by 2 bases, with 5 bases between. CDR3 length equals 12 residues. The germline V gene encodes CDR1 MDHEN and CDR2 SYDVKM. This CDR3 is CASRLPYNEQFF. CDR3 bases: TGTGCCAGCAGACTACCCTACAATGAGCAGTTCTTC.

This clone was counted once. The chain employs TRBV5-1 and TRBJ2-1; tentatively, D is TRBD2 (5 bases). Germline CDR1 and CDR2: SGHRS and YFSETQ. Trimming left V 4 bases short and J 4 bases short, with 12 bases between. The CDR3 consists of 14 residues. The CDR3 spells CASSVGEVYNEQFF. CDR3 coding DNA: TGCGCCAGCAGCGTGGGAGAAGTGTACAATGAGCAGTTCTTC.

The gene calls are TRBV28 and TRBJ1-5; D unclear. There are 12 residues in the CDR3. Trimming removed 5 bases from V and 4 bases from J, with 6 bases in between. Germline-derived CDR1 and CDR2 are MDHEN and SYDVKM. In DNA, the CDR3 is TGTGCCAGCAGTCGATCGAATCAGCCCCAGCATTTT. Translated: CASSRSNQPQHF.

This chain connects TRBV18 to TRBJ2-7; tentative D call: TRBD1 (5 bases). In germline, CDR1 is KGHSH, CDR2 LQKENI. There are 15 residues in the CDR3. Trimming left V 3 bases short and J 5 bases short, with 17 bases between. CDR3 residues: CASSPQGPGANEQYF. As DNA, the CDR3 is TGTGCCAGCTCACCCCAGGGCCCGGGTGCTAACGAGCAGTACTTC.

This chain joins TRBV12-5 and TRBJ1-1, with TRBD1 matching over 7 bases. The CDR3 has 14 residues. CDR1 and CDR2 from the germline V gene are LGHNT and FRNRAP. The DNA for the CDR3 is TGTGCCAGCTTACTTAGTGGGACAGCCACTGAAGCTTTCTTT. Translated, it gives CASLLSGTATEAFF.

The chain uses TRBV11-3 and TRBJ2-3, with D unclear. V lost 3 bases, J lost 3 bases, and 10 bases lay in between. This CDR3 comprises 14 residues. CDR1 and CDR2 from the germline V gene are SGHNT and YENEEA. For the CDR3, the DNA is TGTGCCAGCAGCTTGCCCCTAAGGACAGATACGCAGTATTTT. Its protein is CASSLPLRTDTQYF.

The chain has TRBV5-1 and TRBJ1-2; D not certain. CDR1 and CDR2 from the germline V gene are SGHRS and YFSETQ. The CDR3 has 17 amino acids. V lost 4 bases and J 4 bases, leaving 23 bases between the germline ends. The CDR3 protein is CASSLGSSQLRAYGYTF. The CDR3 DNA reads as TGCGCCAGCAGCCTGGGGAGCTCACAGTTACGGGCCTATGGCTACACCTTC.

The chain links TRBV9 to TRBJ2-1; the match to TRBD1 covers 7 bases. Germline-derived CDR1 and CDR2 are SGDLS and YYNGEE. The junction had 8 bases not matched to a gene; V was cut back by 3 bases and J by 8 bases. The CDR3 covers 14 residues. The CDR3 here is CASSAGGSRDEQFF. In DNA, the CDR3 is TGTGCCAGCAGCGCAGGGGGTTCTAGGGATGAGCAGTTCTTC.

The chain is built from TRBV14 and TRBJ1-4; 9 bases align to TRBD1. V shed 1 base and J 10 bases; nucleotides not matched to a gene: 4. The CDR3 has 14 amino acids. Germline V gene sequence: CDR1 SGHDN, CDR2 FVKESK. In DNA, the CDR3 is TGTGCCAGCAGCCAAGGGGACAGGGTAGGAAAACTGTTTTTT. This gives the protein CASSQGDRVGKLFF.

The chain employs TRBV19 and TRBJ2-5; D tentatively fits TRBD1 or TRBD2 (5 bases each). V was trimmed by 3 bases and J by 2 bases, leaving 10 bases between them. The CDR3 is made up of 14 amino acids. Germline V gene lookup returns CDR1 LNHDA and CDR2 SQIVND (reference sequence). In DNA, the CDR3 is TGTGCCAGTAGTATTGGGGGATTTCAAGAGACCCAGTACTTC. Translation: CASSIGGFQETQYF.

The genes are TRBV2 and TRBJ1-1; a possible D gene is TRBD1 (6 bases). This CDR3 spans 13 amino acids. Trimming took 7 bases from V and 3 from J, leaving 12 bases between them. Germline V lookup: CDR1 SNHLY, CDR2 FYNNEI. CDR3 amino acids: CASTRGRDTEAFF. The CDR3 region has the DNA TGTGCCAGCACCAGGGGTAGGGACACTGAAGCTTTCTTT.

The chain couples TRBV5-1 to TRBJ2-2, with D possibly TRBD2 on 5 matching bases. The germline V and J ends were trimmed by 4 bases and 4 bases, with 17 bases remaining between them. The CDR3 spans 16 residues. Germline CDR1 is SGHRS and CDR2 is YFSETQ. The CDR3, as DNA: TGCGCCAGCAGCCCTGAGGGTTCTAGTTTCACCGGGGAGCTGTTTTTT. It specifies CASSPEGSSFTGELFF.

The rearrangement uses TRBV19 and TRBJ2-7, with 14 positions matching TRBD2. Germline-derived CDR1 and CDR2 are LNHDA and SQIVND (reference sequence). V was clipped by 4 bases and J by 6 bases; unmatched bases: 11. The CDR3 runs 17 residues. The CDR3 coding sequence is TGTGCCAGTAGTAATCCGGGACTAGCGGGAGATTTGGGCGAGCAGTACTTC. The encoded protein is CASSNPGLAGDLGEQYF.

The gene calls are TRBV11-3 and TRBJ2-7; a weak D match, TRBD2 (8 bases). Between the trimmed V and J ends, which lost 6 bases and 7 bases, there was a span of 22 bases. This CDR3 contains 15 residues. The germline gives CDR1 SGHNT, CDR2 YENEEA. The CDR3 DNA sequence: TGTGCCAGCAGATCCCCGGGGGGACAGCGGGGGGAGCAGTACTTC. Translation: CASRSPGGQRGEQYF.

CDR3 region: CASSQDWGQIAYF. For the CDR3, the DNA is TGTGCCAGCAGCCAAGACTGGGGGCAAATCGCGTACTTC. The genes are TRBV14 and TRBJ2-7; a weak D match, TRBD1 (6 bases). The germline V gene encodes CDR1 SGHDN and CDR2 FVKESK. Between the trimmed V and J ends, which lost 0 bases and 12 bases, there was a span of 15 bases. The CDR3 spans 13 residues.

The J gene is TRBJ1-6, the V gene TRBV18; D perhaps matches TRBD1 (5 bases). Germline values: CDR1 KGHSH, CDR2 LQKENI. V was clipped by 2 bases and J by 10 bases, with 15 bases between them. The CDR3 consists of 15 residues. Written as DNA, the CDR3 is TGTGCCAGCTCACCAAGAGGGGCAGGAGAATCACCCCTCCACTTT. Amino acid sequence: CASSPRGAGESPLHF.

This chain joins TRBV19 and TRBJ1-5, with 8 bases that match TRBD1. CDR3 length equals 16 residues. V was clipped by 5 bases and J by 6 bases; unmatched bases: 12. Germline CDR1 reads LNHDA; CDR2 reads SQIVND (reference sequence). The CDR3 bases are TGTGCCAGTAGTTCCGGAGACAGGGGAGTAGGTCAGCCCCAGCATTTT. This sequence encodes CASSSGDRGVGQPQHF.

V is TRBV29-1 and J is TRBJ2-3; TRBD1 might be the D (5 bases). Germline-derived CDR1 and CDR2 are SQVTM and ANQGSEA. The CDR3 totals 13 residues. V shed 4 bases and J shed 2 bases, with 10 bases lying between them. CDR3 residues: CSVVGVYTDTQYF. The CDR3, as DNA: TGCAGCGTTGTAGGGGTCTACACAGATACGCAGTATTTT.

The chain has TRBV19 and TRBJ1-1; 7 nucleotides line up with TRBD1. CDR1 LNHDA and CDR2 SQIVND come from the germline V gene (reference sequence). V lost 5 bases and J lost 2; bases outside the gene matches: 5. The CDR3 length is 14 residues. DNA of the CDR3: TGTGCCAGTAGTTTGGCAGGGGGAAACACTGAAGCTTTCTTT. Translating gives CASSLAGGNTEAFF.